This entry lists 27 T cell receptor beta chains sequenced from one sample in a study of neurological immune-mediated disorders. TCRdb reprocessed the 5' RACE reads via MiXCR and lists one record per CDR3 protein. This sample has more than 75,000 distinct CDR3 sequences, with under 4.5% found just once. The sample comprised PBMCs. The receptors come from a woman aged 50 to 60 with multiple sclerosis.

The sample holds many counts of this clonotype. The chain uses TRBV25-1 and TRBJ1-1; weak D call: TRBD1 (6 bases). Per germline, CDR1 MGHDK and CDR2 SYGVNS. With 4 bases removed from V and 2 bases from J, the gap between germline ends came to 17 bases. The CDR3 length is 16 residues. The CDR3 DNA follows: TGTGCCAGCAGTGGCCGGGACAAGCTTTCCAACACTGAAGCTTTCTTT. This encodes CASSGRDKLSNTEAFF.

This clonotype was recorded at least ten times. The chain recombines TRBV3-1 with TRBJ1-1; D remains unclear. This CDR3 is 15 amino acids long. The germline CDR1 and CDR2 sequences are LGHDT and YNNKEL (reference sequence). The ends were cut back, 1 base at V and 0 bases at J, with 9 bases in the middle. Here the CDR3 DNA reads TGTGCCAGCAGCCAAGTTCTCACTTTGAACACTGAAGCTTTCTTT. This gives the protein CASSQVLTLNTEAFF. The variable domain in full, completed from reference TRBV3-1 and TRBJ1-1, reads DTAVSQTPKYLVTQMGNDKSIKCEQNLGHDTMYWYKQDSKKFLKIMFSYNNKELIINETVPNRFSPKSPDKAHLNLHINSLELGDSAVYFCASSQVLTLNTEAFFGQGTRLTVV.

This clonotype was recorded many times. The J gene is TRBJ1-1, the V gene TRBV9, with D hard to call. CDR1 is SGDLS and CDR2 is YYNGEE in the germline V gene. Trimming removed 4 bases from V and 2 bases from J, with 15 bases in between. The CDR3 is 15 residues long. The CDR3 sequence: CASSPNLGVNTEAFF. As DNA, the CDR3 is TGTGCCAGCAGCCCCAATCTCGGGGTTAACACTGAAGCTTTCTTT.

This clonotype was seen many times. The chain recombines TRBV4-3 with TRBJ1-1; D not certain. The length of the CDR3 is 17 residues. Germline V gene sequence: CDR1 LGHNA, CDR2 YSLEER. Deletions cut 0 bases from V and 0 bases from J, with 14 bases between. The CDR3 loop reads CASSQEQVNLMNTEAFF. CDR3 nucleotides: TGCGCCAGCAGCCAAGAGCAGGTGAACCTAATGAACACTGAAGCTTTCTTT.

The sample holds many counts of this clonotype. The chain uses TRBV5-1 and TRBJ2-1, with 8 bases that match TRBD1. This CDR3 is built from 15 residues. CDR1 is SGHRS, CDR2 YFSETQ, per germline. V trimming: 4 bases; J trimming: 6 bases; junction bases outside the gene matches: 9. CDR3: CASSPHWTGSNEQFF. The CDR3 DNA sequence: TGCGCCAGCAGCCCCCACTGGACAGGGAGCAATGAGCAGTTCTTC.

This clonotype has at least ten counts. A junction end diverges from the germline sequence, so it may reflect a read error. The V call is TRBV20-1, the J call TRBJ2-5; TRBD1 is a possible D gene (6 bases). Germline loops: CDR1 DFQATT, CDR2 SNEGSKA (reference sequence). CDR3 length: 11 residues. The CDR3 loop reads CSAQTRDKTFF. The CDR3 DNA reads TGCAGTGCTCAAACCCGGGACAAGACCTTTTTC.

This clonotype was seen repeatedly, ten times or more. This chain joins TRBV15 and TRBJ2-5; no firm D call. This CDR3 comprises 13 residues. In germline, CDR1 is LNHNV, CDR2 YYDKDF (reference sequence). Trimming cost V 3 bases and J 0 bases, with 5 bases left between them. CDR3 region: CATSSGHQETQYF. The CDR3 DNA is TGTGCCACCAGCAGCGGACACCAAGAGACCCAGTACTTC.

The chain has TRBV10-3 and TRBJ1-2, with 8 nucleotides matching TRBD1. The ends lost 1 base at V and 8 bases at J; junction bases unmatched: 6. CDR1 is ENHRY and CDR2 is SYGVKD in the germline V gene. This CDR3 is 14 amino acids long. This chain's CDR3 is CAISEFGQGEGYTF. Written as DNA, the CDR3 is TGTGCCATCAGTGAGTTCGGACAGGGAGAGGGCTACACCTTC.

This clonotype has ten or more counts. Being one base from a much bigger clone, this may be a read error. V is TRBV7-2 and J is TRBJ1-5; D unclear. Looked up from germline, CDR1 is SGHTA and CDR2 is FQGNSA. The CDR3 contains 12 residues. The DNA for the CDR3 is TGTGCCAGCAGCTACGGAGGAAGGAACCAGAATTTT. Translated, it gives CASSYGGRNQNF.

This clonotype was seen at least ten times. V gene TRBV6-6 combines with J gene TRBJ2-7; possibly TRBD2 for D (6 bases). This CDR3 comprises 13 residues. The ends were cut back, 5 bases at V and 5 bases at J, with 13 bases in the middle. The germline CDR1 and CDR2 sequences are MNHNY and SVGAGI (reference sequence). CDR3 DNA: TGTGCCAGCAGTAACCTAGCGACCCACGAGCAGTACTTC. It specifies CASSNLATHEQYF.

This clonotype was detected ten times or more. The gene calls are TRBV7-8 and TRBJ2-7; no clear D gene. Germline-derived CDR1 and CDR2 are SGHVS and FQNEAQ. The length of the CDR3 is 14 residues. Trimming took off 0 bases at V and 3 bases at J, with 9 bases between the two ends. The CDR3 reads CASSLAPPGYEQYF. CDR3 in DNA: TGTGCCAGCAGCTTAGCGCCTCCGGGCTACGAGCAGTACTTC.

The V gene is TRBV7-2, the J gene TRBJ2-7; weak D call: TRBD1 (5 bases). The CDR3 has 15 residues. Per the germline V gene, CDR1 is SGHTA and CDR2 is FQGNSA. Trimming stripped 5 bases from V and 2 bases from J, with 16 bases between. The DNA of the CDR3 is TGTGCCAGCAGCCCCCCGGGCAGGGTCCCCTACGAGCAGTACTTC. This translates into CASSPPGRVPYEQYF. The entire variable domain, with the rest obtained from reference TRBV7-2 and TRBJ2-7, is as follows: GAGVSQSPSNKVTEKGKDVELRCDPISGHTALYWYRQSLGQGLEFLIYFQGNSAPDKSGLPSDRFSAERTGGSVSTLTIQRTQQEDSAVYLCASSPPGRVPYEQYFGPGTRLTVT.

This clonotype showed up many times. The V gene is TRBV20-1, the J gene TRBJ2-3; 7 nucleotides agree with TRBD2. Germline V gene data show CDR1 as DFQATT and CDR2 as SNEGSKA (reference sequence). The CDR3 extends over 16 amino acids. V shed 3 bases and J 0 bases; nucleotides not matched to a gene: 9. CDR3 coding DNA: TGCAGTGCTAGGAGGGGACTAACTATTAGCACAGATACGCAGTATTTT. It is translated as CSARRGLTISTDTQYF.

This rearrangement joins TRBV5-1 to TRBJ2-7, with D tentatively TRBD2 (6 bases). From germline, CDR1 is SGHRS and CDR2 YFSETQ. Deletions cut 4 bases from V and 2 bases from J, with 13 bases between. This CDR3 contains 14 residues. CDR3 nucleotide sequence: TGCGCCAGCAGCGTAACCGGGAGCACCTACGAGCAGTACTTC. Residues: CASSVTGSTYEQYF. The whole variable domain, remainder taken from reference TRBV5-1 and TRBJ2-7, is KAGVTQTPRYLIKTRGQQVTLSCSPISGHRSVSWYQQTPGQGLQFLFEYFSETQRNKGNFPGRFSGRQFSNSRSEMNVSTLELGDSALYLCASSVTGSTYEQYFGPGTRLTVT.

The table lists this clonotype with many counts. The rearrangement uses TRBV7-3 and TRBJ2-1; 9 positions agree with TRBD2. Germline CDR1 SGHTA, CDR2 FQGTGA. The J segment lost 7 bases and the V segment lost 2 bases, leaving 9 bases of the junction unmatched. This CDR3 comprises 16 residues. The CDR3 sequence is CASSLGGGGARNEQFF. The CDR3 bases are TGTGCCAGCAGCTTAGGTGGCGGGGGGGCAAGGAATGAGCAGTTCTTC.

This clonotype was observed many times. The rearrangement joins TRBV29-1 to TRBJ1-5; 7 positions agree with TRBD1. The CDR3 runs 12 residues. After removal of 4 bases from V and 6 bases from J, the junction contained 3 bases not matched to a gene. Germline V lookup: CDR1 SQVTM, CDR2 ANQGSEA. The CDR3 nucleotides read TGCAGCGTTGCCCAGGGGGGTCAGCCCCAGCATTTT. Translating it yields CSVAQGGQPQHF. Complete variable domain (other parts from reference TRBV29-1 and TRBJ1-5): SAVISQKPSRDICQRGTSLTIQCQVDSQVTMMFWYRQQPGQSLTLIATANQGSEATYESGFVIDKFPISRPNLTFSTLTVSNMSPEDSSIYLCSVAQGGQPQHFGDGTRLSIL.

This clonotype was observed many times. The J gene is TRBJ2-3, the V gene TRBV6-2 or TRBV6-3, with D uncertain. Germline CDR1 is MNHEY and CDR2 is SVGEGT. V was shortened by 4 bases and J by 1 base, with 18 bases between the two germline ends. The CDR3 covers 17 residues. CDR3 loop: CASSSSWKKIRTDTQYF. The CDR3 DNA follows: TGTGCCAGCAGTTCCTCCTGGAAAAAGATCCGCACAGATACGCAGTATTTT.

This clonotype was detected many times. The J gene is TRBJ1-6, the V gene TRBV11-2; D is unresolved. Trimming removed 3 bases at V and 11 bases at J, with 14 bases between. The CDR3 is 14 amino acids. Germline assignment: CDR1 SGHAT and CDR2 FQNNGV. The chain's CDR3 is CASSFAERRTPLHF. DNA of the CDR3: TGTGCCAGCAGCTTTGCAGAAAGGAGGACACCCCTCCACTTT.

In its sample, this clonotype was seen many times. This chain links TRBV5-1 with TRBJ2-5, with 8 positions matching TRBD1. Trimming cost V 4 bases and J 2 bases; bases outside gene matches: 7. The CDR3 loop spans 15 amino acids. The germline V gene encodes CDR1 SGHRS and CDR2 YFSETQ. The CDR3 here is CASSAAQGAQETQYF. CDR3 DNA sequence: TGCGCCAGCAGCGCGGCCCAGGGGGCACAAGAGACCCAGTACTTC.

This clonotype was counted at least ten times. V and J are TRBV7-9 and TRBJ1-2; no clear D. From germline, CDR1 is SEHNR and CDR2 FQNEAQ (reference sequence). V was cut by 2 bases and J by 8 bases, with 9 bases left in between. This CDR3 has 12 amino acids. The CDR3 loop reads CASSLPMSGYTF. DNA of the CDR3: TGTGCCAGCAGCTTACCCATGAGCGGCTACACCTTC.

This clonotype was seen at least ten times. The chain is built from TRBV7-3 and TRBJ2-5, with 7 nucleotides matching TRBD1. CDR3 length: 17 residues. Germline values: CDR1 SGHTA, CDR2 FQGTGA. V dropped 2 bases and J dropped 1; count of bases not matched to a gene: 10. CDR3 coding DNA: TGTGCCAGCAGCTTAGATCCCCCGACAGGGATCCAAGAGACCCAGTACTTC. This codes for CASSLDPPTGIQETQYF. Using reference TRBV7-3 and TRBJ2-5 for the parts outside the CDR3, the full variable domain is GAGVSQTPSNKVTEKGKYVELRCDPISGHTALYWYRQSLGQGPEFLIYFQGTGAADDSGLPNDRFFAVRPEGSVSTLKIQRTERGDSAVYLCASSLDPPTGIQETQYFGPGTRLLVL.

The sample holds many counts of this clonotype. This chain connects TRBV5-1 to TRBJ2-7; 8 bases match TRBD2. CDR3 length equals 15 residues. Germline loops: CDR1 SGHRS, CDR2 YFSETQ. J lost 1 base, V lost 4 bases, and 7 bases had no gene match. In nucleotides, the CDR3 is TGCGCCAGCAGCACCGTAGCGGGGACTTCCTACGAGCAGTACTTC. Translated, it gives CASSTVAGTSYEQYF.

Many counts were recorded for this clonotype. The chain links TRBV6-2 or TRBV6-3 to TRBJ2-1; possible D gene TRBD2, 6 bases. CDR1 MNHEY and CDR2 SVGEGT come from the germline V gene. This CDR3 contains 15 residues. V lost 0 bases to trimming and J lost 9 bases, with 15 bases between them. CDR3 sequence reads: CASSYSRDSGREQFF. CDR3 nucleotides: TGTGCCAGCAGTTACTCAAGGGACTCGGGGCGTGAGCAGTTCTTC.

This clonotype has ten or more counts. The chain carries TRBV28 and TRBJ1-3; D call uncertain. The germline CDR1 and CDR2 sequences are MDHEN and SYDVKM. The CDR3 sequence is 12 residues long. The V and J ends lost 7 bases and 4 bases respectively, with 8 bases between them. In nucleotides, the CDR3 is TGTGCCAGCAACATCGACGGAAACACCATATATTTT. It specifies CASNIDGNTIYF.

In this sample, this clonotype turned up many times. This chain connects TRBV6-6 to TRBJ1-6; possible D gene TRBD1, 5 bases. CDR3 length: 12 residues. V was clipped by 6 bases and J by 15 bases, with 15 bases between them. Per the germline V gene, CDR1 is MNHNY and CDR2 is SVGAGI (reference sequence). CDR3 nucleotides: TGTGCCAGCAGCGGGACTGCGGAACGCCTCCACTTT. Protein: CASSGTAERLHF.

This clonotype showed up many times. CDR3 protein: CASSPDGELAHTYNEQFF. The CDR3 coding sequence is TGTGCCAGCAGCCCCGACGGTGAGCTAGCGCATACCTACAATGAGCAGTTCTTC. The V call is TRBV5-6, the J call TRBJ2-1; the D gene is possibly TRBD2 (6 bases). Germline values: CDR1 SGHDT, CDR2 YYEEEE. CDR3 size: 18 residues. V lost 4 bases and J lost 2, with 22 bases in between.

Ten or more counts support this clonotype. The V and J genes are TRBV7-6 and TRBJ2-6, with no clear D. The ends were cut back, 5 bases at V and 1 base at J, with 21 bases in the middle. Looked up from germline, CDR1 is SGHVS and CDR2 is FNYEAQ. This CDR3 comprises 19 residues. The CDR3 is CASSQTGQGKESGANVLTF. The CDR3 DNA reads as TGTGCCAGCAGCCAAACCGGGCAAGGAAAAGAATCTGGGGCCAACGTCCTGACTTTC.